Listed below are T cell receptor beta chains from one sample, sequenced in a study of cytomegalovirus exposure and HLA in healthy donors. Here immunoSEQ multiplex PCR was the method, and the copy in TCRdb shows in-frame clones only, minus some. The data hold 150,000 to 200,000 clones, with roughly four fifths observed a single time. Sequenced input: PBMCs. The source of these receptors is a man aged 50-60 years in good health and CMV-seropositive. Both conserved end residues are part of each CDR3. A D gene is named only where the DNA matches it firmly. Clone size is stated in some rows and not others, as once, few, many or a class when expanded.

.	TRBV19	TRBD2	TRBJ2-7	TGTGCCAGTAGTAGACTAGCGGGCAGCTCCTACGAGCAGTACTTC	CASSRLAGSSYEQYF
.	TRBV5-1	TRBD1	TRBJ2-3	TGCGCCAGCAGCCTCACCCCACCGGGACAGGGGACCGTTGGAACGCAGTATTTT	CASSLTPPGQGTVGTQYF
.	TRBV7-3	TRBD2	TRBJ2-3	TGTGCCAGCAGCTTAGGACTAGCGGGGTTCACAGATACGCAGTATTTT	CASSLGLAGFTDTQYF
once	TRBV2	TRBD1	TRBJ1-1	TGTGCCAGCAGTGAAGCGCGGTCCGGACAGGGCAGAACGAACACTGAAGCTTTCTTT	CASSEARSGQGRTNTEAFF
.	TRBV5-1	.	TRBJ2-7	TGCGCCAGCAGCTTGGTAGATGGAGGGGAGCAGTACTTC	CASSLVDGGEQYF
few	TRBV7-3	.	TRBJ2-1	TGTGCCAGCAGCTTAATCTGGGGGCCAGGAGTTAGTGAGCAGTTCTTC	CASSLIWGPGVSEQFF
.	TRBV28	.	TRBJ1-1	TGTGCCAGCAGTCGTCCCAGTAACACTGAAGCTTTCTTT	CASSRPSNTEAFF
.	TRBV27	.	TRBJ2-2	TGTGCCAGCAGCCGATCCGGGACCTCCCTCGGGAGCAACACCGGGGAGCTGTTTTTT	CASSRSGTSLGSNTGELFF
.	TRBV5-4	.	TRBJ2-7	TGTGCCAGCAGCCTCAACAGGGAAGGCTACGAGCAGTACTTC	CASSLNREGYEQYF
.	TRBV7-2	.	TRBJ1-3	TGTGCCAGCAGCTTAGCGCAGATCCCTGGAAACACCATATATTTT	CASSLAQIPGNTIYF
.	TRBV2	.	TRBJ2-1	TGTGCCAGCAGTGAAGGAGGGTTGGGCTATGAGCAGTTCTTC	CASSEGGLGYEQFF
.	TRBV5-1	.	TRBJ2-5	TGCGCCAGCAGCTCCGCCGGGGAGACCCAGTACTTC	CASSSAGETQYF
.	TRBV5-6	.	TRBJ2-3	TGTGCCAGCAGCTTGGGACTCGCTCGCGATACGCAGTATTTT	CASSLGLARDTQYF
.	TRBV5-6	TRBD1	TRBJ1-4	TGTGCCAGCAGCTTTTACCAACAGGGGGGAGGTGAAAAACTGTTTTTT	CASSFYQQGGGEKLFF
.	TRBV9	TRBD2	TRBJ2-1	TGTGCCAGCAGCACACAACGGAGCGGGGGCGACTACAATGAGCAGTTCTTC	CASSTQRSGGDYNEQFF
.	TRBV2	.	TRBJ2-5	TGTGCCAGCAGAGCGACCAACCAAGAGACCCAGTACTTC	CASRATNQETQYF
.	TRBV6-6	TRBD1	TRBJ1-1	TGTGCCAGCAGTTACTCAGGACAGGGGGGTACTGAAGCTTTCTTT	CASSYSGQGGTEAFF
.	TRBV6-4	TRBD1	TRBJ1-5	TGTGCCAGCAGAGAACAGGGGCGTGATCAGCCCCAGCATTTT	CASREQGRDQPQHF
.	TRBV7-9	.	TRBJ2-7	TGTTCCAGCAGCCTCTCCTACGAGCAGTACTTC	CSSSLSYEQYF
.	TRBV5-6	.	TRBJ2-3	TGTGCCAGCAGCTTGTACGGGGGGCAAAGCACAGATACGCAGTATTTT	CASSLYGGQSTDTQYF
.	TRBV15	.	TRBJ1-5	TGTGCCACCAGCAGAGGCCGGGGGAAATATAGCAATCAGCCCCAGCATTTT	CATSRGRGKYSNQPQHF
.	TRBV29-1	TRBD2	TRBJ2-3	TGCAGCGTTGAAAAAGCGGGGGTCCCCACAGATACGCAGTATTTT	CSVEKAGVPTDTQYF
.	TRBV30	TRBD2	TRBJ2-1	TGTGCCTGGAGTCCGAGTCGTGTAGCGGGAGGTTTAGATGAGCAGTTCTTC	CAWSPSRVAGGLDEQFF
few	TRBV7-4	TRBD2	TRBJ2-7	TGTGCCAGCAGCCTAAAAGGGGCTAGCGGGAGGGAAAATTCGATTTACGAGCAGTACTTC	CASSLKGASGRENSIYEQYF
.	TRBV7-2	TRBD2	TRBJ2-7	TGTGCCAGCAGCGCAACTAGCGGGAGGGCCTACGAGCAGTACTTC	CASSATSGRAYEQYF
once	TRBV7-9	TRBD1	TRBJ2-5	TGTGCCAGCAGCGAGGGACAGGGCCAAGAGACCCAGTACTTC	CASSEGQGQETQYF
.	TRBV7-7	TRBD2	TRBJ2-1	TGTGCTAGCAGCTTGCAACGGACTAGTCCCTACAATGAGCAGTTCTTC	CASSLQRTSPYNEQFF
.	TRBV5-4	.	TRBJ2-5	TGTGCCAGCAGCTGGGCTAGCACAGAAGAGACCCAGTACTTC	CASSWASTEETQYF
.	TRBV2	.	TRBJ1-5	TGTGCCAGCAGTCCGAGGGAAAACTATCAGCCCCAGCATTTT	CASSPRENYQPQHF
few	TRBV25-1	TRBD2	TRBJ2-1	TGTGCCAGCCTCCTTGCGGGGGGTTCCTACAATGAGCAGTTCTTC	CASLLAGGSYNEQFF
.	TRBV20-1	.	TRBJ1-3	TGCAGTGCTATAGGAGCAGACACCATATATTTT	CSAIGADTIYF
.	TRBV10-3	TRBD1	TRBJ2-5	TGTGCCATCAGTGGGATTCTCAGGGGGAAGCTGGAGACCCAGTACTTC	CAISGILRGKLETQYF
.	TRBV21-1	.	TRBJ1-3	TGTGCCAGCAGCGGGGAGACAGGGTCCTCTGGAAACACCATATATTTT	CASSGETGSSGNTIYF
.	TRBV9	.	TRBJ2-7	TGTGCCAGCAGCGTAGCGGACACCACCTACGAGCAGTACTTC	CASSVADTTYEQYF
.	TRBV13	TRBD2	TRBJ2-4	TGTGCCAGCAGCTTAAGACTAGCGGGGGGGACGAGCAAAAACATTCAGTACTTC	CASSLRLAGGTSKNIQYF
.	TRBV5-5	.	TRBJ1-2	TGTGCCAGCAGCCCGAACAGGGTCGGGTATGGCTACACCTTC	CASSPNRVGYGYTF